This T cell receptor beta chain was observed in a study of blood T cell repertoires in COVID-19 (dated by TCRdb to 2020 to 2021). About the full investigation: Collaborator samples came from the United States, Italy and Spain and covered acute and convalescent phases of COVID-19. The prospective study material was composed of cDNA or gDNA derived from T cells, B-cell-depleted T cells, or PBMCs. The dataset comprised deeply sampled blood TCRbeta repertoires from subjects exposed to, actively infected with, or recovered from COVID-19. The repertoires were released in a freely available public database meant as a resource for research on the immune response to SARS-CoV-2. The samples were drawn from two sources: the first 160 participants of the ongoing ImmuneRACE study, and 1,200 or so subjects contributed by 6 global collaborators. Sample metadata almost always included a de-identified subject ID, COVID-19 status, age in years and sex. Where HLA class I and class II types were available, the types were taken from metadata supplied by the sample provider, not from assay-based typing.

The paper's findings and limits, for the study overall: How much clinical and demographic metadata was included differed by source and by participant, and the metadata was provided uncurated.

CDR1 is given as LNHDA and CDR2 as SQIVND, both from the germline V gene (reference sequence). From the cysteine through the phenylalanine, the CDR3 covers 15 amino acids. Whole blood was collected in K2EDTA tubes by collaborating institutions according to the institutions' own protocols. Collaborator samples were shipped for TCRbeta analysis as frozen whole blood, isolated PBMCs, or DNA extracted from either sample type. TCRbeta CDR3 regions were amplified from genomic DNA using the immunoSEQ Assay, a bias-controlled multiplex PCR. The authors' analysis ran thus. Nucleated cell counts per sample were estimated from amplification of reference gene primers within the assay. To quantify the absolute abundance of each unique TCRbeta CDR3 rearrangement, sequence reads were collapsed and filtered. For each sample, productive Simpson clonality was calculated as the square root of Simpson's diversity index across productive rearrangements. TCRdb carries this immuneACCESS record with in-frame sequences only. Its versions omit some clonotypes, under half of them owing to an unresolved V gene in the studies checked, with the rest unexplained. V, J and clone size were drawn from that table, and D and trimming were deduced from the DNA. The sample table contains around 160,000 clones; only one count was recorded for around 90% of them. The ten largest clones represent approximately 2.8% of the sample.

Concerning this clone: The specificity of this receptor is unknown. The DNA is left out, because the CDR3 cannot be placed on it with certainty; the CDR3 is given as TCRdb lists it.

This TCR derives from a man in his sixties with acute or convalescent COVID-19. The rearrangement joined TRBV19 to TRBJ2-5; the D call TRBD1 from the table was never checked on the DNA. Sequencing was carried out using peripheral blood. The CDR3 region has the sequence CASSISGQGSETQYF.